These 5 T cell receptor beta chains came from one sample sequenced in a study of human T cells and chemical hapten exposure. TCRdb reprocessed the RACE reads with MiXCR, giving one entry per CDR3 protein. The table lists approximately 85,000 distinct CDR3 sequences, more than 8.5% of them singletons. Time point reported: patch test 2, 6 weeks after DPC sensitization. Regarding treatment: therapeutic diphenylcyclopropenone sensitization with weekly scalp DPC. The sequences come from whole blood, collected in connection with sensitization to the hapten diphenylcyclopropenone (DPC). These receptors were obtained from a woman younger than 45 with alopecia areata. Some clones in this sample may be carry-over from other donors' samples.

This clonotype has a count of ten or more. The chain uses TRBV7-9 and TRBJ2-1; 8 positions agree with TRBD2. This CDR3 has 15 residues. V dropped 2 bases and J dropped 0; count of bases not matched to a gene: 0. CDR1 and CDR2 from the germline V gene are SEHNR and FQNEAQ (reference sequence). This chain's CDR3 is CASSLSGSSYNEQFF. The CDR3 nucleotides are TGTGCCAGCAGCTTAAGCGGGAGCTCCTACAATGAGCAGTTCTTC.

V and J are TRBV28 and TRBJ2-1; TRBD2 aligns across 11 bases. J lost 6 bases, V lost 5 bases, and 9 bases had no gene match. The CDR3 covers 16 residues. Germline values: CDR1 MDHEN, CDR2 SYDVKM. The CDR3 nucleotides read TGTGCCAGCAGTGTAGCGGGAGGGCCGGCGGGCAATGAGCAGTTCTTC. It is translated as CASSVAGGPAGNEQFF.

The rearrangement links TRBV3-1 to TRBJ1-4; D is perhaps TRBD1 (6 bases). V lost 3 bases to trimming and J lost 0 bases, with 14 bases between them. This CDR3 has 17 residues. Germline CDR1 is LGHDT and CDR2 is YNNKEL (reference sequence). CDR3 sequence: CASSHSWGHATNEKLFF. CDR3 nucleotide sequence: TGTGCCAGCAGCCATTCATGGGGGCATGCAACTAATGAAAAACTGTTTTTT. The full variable domain, completed using reference TRBV3-1 and TRBJ1-4, is DTAVSQTPKYLVTQMGNDKSIKCEQNLGHDTMYWYKQDSKKFLKIMFSYNNKELIINETVPNRFSPKSPDKAHLNLHINSLELGDSAVYFCASSHSWGHATNEKLFFGSGTQLSVL.

This clonotype came up a few times. The chain carries TRBV7-2 and TRBJ1-5; D uncertain. Germline values: CDR1 SGHTA, CDR2 FQGNSA. The ends were cut back, 1 base at V and 4 bases at J, with 8 bases in the middle. This CDR3 spans 14 amino acids. The CDR3 nucleotides are TGTGCCAGCAGCTTAGTCGGCCCGAATCAGCCCCAGCATTTT. It specifies CASSLVGPNQPQHF.

The table lists this clonotype with many counts. The chain employs TRBV12-3 or TRBV12-4 and TRBJ1-2; D is possibly TRBD1 (5 bases). The CDR3 consists of 14 residues. Trimming shortened V by 3 bases and J by 4 bases, and 12 bases separated the two germline ends. CDR3 coding DNA: TGTGCCAGCAGTTTTAGGGGCAGCGCCTATGGCTACACCTTC. Protein sequence: CASSFRGSAYGYTF.